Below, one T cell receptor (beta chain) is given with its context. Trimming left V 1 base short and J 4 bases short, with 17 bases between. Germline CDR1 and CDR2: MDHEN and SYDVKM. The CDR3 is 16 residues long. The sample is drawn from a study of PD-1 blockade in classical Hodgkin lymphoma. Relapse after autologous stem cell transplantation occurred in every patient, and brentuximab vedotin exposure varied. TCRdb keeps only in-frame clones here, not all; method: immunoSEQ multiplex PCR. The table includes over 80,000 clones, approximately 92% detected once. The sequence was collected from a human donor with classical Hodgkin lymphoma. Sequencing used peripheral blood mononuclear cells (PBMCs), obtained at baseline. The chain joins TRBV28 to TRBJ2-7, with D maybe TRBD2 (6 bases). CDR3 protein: CASSLYSRLGPYEQYF. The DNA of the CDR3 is TGTGCCAGCAGTTTATACTCCCGACTAGGTCCTTACGAGCAGTACTTC. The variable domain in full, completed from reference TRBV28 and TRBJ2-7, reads DVKVTQSSRYLVKRTGEKVFLECVQDMDHENMFWYRQDPGLGLRLIYFSYDVKMKEKGDIPEGYSVSREKKERFSLILESASTNQTSMYLCASSLYSRLGPYEQYFGPGTRLTVT.